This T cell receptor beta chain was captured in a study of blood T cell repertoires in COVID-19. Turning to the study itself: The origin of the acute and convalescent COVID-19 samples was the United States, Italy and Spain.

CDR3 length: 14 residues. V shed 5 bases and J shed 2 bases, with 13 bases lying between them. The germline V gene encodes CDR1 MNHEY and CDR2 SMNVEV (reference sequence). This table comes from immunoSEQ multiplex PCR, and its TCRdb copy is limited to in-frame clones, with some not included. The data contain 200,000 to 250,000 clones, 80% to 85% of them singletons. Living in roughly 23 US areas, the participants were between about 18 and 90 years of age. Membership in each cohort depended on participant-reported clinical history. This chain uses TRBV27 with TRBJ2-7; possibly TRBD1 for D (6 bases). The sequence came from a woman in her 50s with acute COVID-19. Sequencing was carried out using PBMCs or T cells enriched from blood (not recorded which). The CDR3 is CASSPGHRAYEQYF. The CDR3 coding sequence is TGTGCCAGCAGTCCCGGACACAGGGCCTACGAGCAGTACTTC.